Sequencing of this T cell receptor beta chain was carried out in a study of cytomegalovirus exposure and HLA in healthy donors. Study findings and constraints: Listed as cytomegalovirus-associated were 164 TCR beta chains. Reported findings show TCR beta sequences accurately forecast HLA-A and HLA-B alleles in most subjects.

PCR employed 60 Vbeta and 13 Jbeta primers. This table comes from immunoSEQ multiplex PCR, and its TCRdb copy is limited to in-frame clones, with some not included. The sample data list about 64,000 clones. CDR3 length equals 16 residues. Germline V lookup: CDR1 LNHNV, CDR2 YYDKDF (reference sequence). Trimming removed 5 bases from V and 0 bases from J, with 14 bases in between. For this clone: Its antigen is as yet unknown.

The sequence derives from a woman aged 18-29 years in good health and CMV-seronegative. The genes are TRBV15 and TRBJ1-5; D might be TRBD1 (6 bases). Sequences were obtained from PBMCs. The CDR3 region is CATSPGTPYSNQPQHF. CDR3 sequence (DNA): TGTGCCACCAGCCCTGGGACACCTTATAGCAATCAGCCCCAGCATTTT.